This T cell receptor beta chain was captured in a study of patients and donors after allogeneic stem cell transplantation. TCRdb redid the calling of the RT-PCR reads with MiXCR, one entry per CDR3 protein. The table has 10,000 to 15,000 distinct CDR3 sequences, roughly a quarter seen once. The sample comprised blood, either unsorted or a sorted T cell fraction (not recorded which). This TCR came from a human donor who was either an allogeneic HSCT recipient or a stem cell or donor lymphocyte infusion donor (not recorded which). It is not recorded whose cells these are; they may come from a transplant donor.

DNA of the CDR3: TGTGCCAGCAGTTTATCGTATAGCGGGAGAGGAGAGACCCAGTACTTC. It codes for CASSLSYSGRGETQYF. The chain carries TRBV27 and TRBJ2-5, with 9 bases aligning to TRBD2. The trim removed 0 bases at V and 4 bases at J, leaving 6 bases unmatched. Germline V lookup: CDR1 MNHEY, CDR2 SMNVEV (reference sequence). The CDR3 spans 16 residues.